This T cell receptor beta chain was documented in a study of T-cell reconstitution after alpha-beta-depleted transplantation in children. Between the trimmed V and J ends, which lost 1 base and 2 bases, there was a span of 11 bases. This CDR3 has 15 residues. Unique molecular identifiers were used in preparing the TCRbeta library. TCRdb recomputed calls from the PCR reads with MiXCR, one row per CDR3 protein. The profile shows 250,000 to 350,000 distinct CDR3 sequences, 9.9% of them singletons. The V gene is TRBV12-3 or TRBV12-4, the J gene TRBJ1-1, with D uncertain. The TCR comes from a human donor who donated a stem cell graft to a child with SCID. The material was PBMCs from the stem cell graft donor, obtained from the stem cell graft. The CDR3 DNA reads as TGTGCCAGCAGTTTAGAGCTGGAGGGTAACACTGAAGCTTTCTTT. This sequence encodes CASSLELEGNTEAFF.